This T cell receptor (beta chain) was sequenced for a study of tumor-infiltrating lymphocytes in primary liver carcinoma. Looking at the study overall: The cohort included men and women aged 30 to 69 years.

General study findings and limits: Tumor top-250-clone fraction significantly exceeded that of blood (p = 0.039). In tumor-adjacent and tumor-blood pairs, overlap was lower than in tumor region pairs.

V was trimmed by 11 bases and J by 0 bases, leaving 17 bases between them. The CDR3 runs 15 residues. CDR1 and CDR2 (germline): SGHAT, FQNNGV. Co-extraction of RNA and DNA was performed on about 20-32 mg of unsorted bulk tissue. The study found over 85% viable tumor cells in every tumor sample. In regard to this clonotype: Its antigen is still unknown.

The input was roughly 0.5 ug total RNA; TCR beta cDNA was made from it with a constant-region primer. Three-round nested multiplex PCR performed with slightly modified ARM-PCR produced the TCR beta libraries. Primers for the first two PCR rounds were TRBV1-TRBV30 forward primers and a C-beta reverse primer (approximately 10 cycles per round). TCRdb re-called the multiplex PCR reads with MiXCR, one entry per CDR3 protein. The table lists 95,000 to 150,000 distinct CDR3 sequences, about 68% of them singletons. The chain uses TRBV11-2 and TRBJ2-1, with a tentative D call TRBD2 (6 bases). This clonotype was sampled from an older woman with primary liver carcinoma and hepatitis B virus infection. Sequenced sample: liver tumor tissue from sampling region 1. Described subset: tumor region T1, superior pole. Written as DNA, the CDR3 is TGTGCCTGCATGCGGGGACCGAACTCCTACAATGAGCAGTTCTTC. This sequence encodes CACMRGPNSYNEQFF.